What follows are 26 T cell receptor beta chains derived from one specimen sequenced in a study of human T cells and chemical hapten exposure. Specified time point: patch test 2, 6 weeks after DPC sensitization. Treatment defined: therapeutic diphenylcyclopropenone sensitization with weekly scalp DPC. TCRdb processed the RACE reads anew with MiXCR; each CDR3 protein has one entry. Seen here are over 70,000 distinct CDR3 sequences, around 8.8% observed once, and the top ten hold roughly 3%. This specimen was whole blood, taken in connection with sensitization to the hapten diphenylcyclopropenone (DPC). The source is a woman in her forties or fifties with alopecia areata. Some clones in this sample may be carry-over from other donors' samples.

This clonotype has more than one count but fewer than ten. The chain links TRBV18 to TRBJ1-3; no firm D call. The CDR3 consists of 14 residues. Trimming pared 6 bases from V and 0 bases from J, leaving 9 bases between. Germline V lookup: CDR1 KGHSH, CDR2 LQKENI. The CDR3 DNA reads TGTGCCAGCTCCCAAGATTACTCTGGAAACACCATATATTTT. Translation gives CASSQDYSGNTIYF. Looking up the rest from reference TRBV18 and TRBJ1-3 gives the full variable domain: NAGVMQNPRHLVRRRGQEARLRCSPMKGHSHVYWYRQLPEEGLKFMVYLQKENIIDESGMPKERFSAEFPKEGPSILRIQQVVRGDSAAYFCASSQDYSGNTIYFGEGSWLTVV.

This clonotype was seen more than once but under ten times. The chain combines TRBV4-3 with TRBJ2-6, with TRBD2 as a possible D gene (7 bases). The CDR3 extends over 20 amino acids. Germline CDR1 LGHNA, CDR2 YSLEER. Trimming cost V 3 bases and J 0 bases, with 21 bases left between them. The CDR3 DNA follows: TGCGCCAGCAGCCAGGAGGGGGGGACCCTCGGACCCTCTGGGGCCAACGTCCTGACTTTC. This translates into CASSQEGGTLGPSGANVLTF.

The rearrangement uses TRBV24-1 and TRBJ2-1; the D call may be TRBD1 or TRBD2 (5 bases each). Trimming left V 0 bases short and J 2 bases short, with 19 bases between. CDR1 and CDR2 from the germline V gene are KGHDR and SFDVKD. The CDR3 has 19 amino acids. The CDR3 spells CATSDLEGPTGPPYNEQFF. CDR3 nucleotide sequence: TGTGCCACCAGTGATTTGGAGGGACCGACGGGACCGCCCTACAATGAGCAGTTCTTC.

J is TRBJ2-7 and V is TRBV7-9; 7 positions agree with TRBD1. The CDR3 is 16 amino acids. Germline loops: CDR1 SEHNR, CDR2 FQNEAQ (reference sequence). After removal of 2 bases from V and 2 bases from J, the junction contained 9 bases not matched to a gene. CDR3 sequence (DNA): TGTGCCAGCAGCTTAAATCCTCAGGACAGGACCTACGAGCAGTACTTC. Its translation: CASSLNPQDRTYEQYF.

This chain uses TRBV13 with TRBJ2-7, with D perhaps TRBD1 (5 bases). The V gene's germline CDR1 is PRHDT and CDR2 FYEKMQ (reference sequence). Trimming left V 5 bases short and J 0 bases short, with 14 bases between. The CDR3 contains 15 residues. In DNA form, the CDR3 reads TGTGCCAGCAGCCCCCCCTCCAGGGTCTCCTACGAGCAGTACTTC. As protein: CASSPPSRVSYEQYF.

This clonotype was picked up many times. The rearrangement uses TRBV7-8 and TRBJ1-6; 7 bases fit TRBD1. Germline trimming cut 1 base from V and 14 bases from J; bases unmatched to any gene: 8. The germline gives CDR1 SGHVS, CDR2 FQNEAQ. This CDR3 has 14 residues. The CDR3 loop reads CASSLGGQPLTLHF. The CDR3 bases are TGTGCCAGCAGCTTAGGGGGACAGCCGCTAACCCTCCACTTT.

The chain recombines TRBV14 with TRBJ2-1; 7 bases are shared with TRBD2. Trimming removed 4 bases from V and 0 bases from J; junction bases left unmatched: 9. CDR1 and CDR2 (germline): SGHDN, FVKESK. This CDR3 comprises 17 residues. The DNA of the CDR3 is TGTGCCAGCAGCCCGGGAATAGCGGGTCACTCCTACAATGAGCAGTTCTTC. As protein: CASSPGIAGHSYNEQFF.

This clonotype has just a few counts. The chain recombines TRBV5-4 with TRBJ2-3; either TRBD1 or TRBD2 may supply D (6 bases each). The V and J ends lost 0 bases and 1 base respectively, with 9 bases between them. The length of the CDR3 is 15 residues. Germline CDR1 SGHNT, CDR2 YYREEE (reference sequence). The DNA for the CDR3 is TGTGCCAGCAGCTTGGACGGGGGCGGCACAGATACGCAGTATTTT. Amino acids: CASSLDGGGTDTQYF.

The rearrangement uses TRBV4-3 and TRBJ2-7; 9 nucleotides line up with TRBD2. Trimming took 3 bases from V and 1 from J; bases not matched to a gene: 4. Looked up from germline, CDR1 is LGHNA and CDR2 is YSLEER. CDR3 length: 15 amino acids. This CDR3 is CASSQGLALSYEQYF. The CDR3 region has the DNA TGCGCCAGCAGCCAGGGACTAGCTCTTTCCTACGAGCAGTACTTC.

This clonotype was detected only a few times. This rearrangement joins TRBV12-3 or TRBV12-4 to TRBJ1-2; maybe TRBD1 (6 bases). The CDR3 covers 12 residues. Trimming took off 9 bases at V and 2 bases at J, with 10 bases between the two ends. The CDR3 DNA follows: TGTGCCAGTTACGACAGGAACTATGGCTACACCTTC. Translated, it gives CASYDRNYGYTF.

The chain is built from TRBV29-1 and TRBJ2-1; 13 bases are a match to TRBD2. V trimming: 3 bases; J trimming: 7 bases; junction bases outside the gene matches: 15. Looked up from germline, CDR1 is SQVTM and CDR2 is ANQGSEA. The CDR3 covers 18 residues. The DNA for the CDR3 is TGCAGCGTTGAGGGTCCCGGTGGACTAGCGGGAGTCGGAAATGAGCAGTTCTTC. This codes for CSVEGPGGLAGVGNEQFF.

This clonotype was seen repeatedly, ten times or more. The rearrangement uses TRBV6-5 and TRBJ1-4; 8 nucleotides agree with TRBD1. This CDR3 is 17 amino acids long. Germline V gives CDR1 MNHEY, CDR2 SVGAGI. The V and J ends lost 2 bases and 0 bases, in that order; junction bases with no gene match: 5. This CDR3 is CASSYTGQGATNEKLFF. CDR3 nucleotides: TGTGCCAGCAGTTACACTGGACAGGGTGCAACTAATGAAAAACTGTTTTTT.

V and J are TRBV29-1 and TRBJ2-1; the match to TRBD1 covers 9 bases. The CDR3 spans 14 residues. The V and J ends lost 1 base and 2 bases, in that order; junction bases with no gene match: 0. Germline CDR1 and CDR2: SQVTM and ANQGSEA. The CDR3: CSVEGQGAYNEQFF. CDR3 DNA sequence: TGCAGCGTTGAAGGACAGGGGGCCTACAATGAGCAGTTCTTC.

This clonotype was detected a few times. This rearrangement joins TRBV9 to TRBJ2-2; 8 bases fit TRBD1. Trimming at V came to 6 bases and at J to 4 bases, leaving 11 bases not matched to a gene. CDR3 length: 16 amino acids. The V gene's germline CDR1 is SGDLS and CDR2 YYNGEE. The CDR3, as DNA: TGTGCCAGCACCCCCGGGACAGGTTATACCACCGGGGAGCTGTTTTTT. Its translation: CASTPGTGYTTGELFF.

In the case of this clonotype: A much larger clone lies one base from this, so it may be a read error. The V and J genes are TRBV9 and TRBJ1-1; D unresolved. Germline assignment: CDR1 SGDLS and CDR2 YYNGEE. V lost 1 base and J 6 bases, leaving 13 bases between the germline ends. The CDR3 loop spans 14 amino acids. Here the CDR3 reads CASSVFWGDAEAFF. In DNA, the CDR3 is TGTGCCAGCAGCGTATTCTGGGGAGACGCTGAAGCTTTCTTT.

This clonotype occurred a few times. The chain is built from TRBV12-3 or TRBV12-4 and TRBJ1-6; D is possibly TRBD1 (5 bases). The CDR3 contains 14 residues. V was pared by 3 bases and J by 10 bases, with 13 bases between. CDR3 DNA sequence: TGTGCCAGCAGTTTGGGGCAAAGACACTCACCCCTCCACTTT. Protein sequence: CASSLGQRHSPLHF.

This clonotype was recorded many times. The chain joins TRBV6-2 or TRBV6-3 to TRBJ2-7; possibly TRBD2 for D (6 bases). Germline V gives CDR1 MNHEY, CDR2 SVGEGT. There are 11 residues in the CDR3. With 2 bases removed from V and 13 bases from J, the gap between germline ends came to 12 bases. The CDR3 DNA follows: TGTGCCAGCAGTTACGGCGGGACCGCTTACTTC. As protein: CASSYGGTAYF.

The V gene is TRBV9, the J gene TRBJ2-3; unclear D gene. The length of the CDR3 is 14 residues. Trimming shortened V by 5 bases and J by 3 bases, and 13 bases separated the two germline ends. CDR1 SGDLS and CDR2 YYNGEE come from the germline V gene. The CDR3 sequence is CASSPPQKTDTQYF. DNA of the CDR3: TGTGCCAGCAGTCCCCCACAGAAAACAGATACGCAGTATTTT.

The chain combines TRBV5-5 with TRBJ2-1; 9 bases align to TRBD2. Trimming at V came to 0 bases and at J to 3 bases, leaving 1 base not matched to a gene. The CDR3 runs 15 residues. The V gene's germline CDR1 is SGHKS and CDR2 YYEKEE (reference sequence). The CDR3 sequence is CASSLGLAVYNEQFF. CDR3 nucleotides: TGTGCCAGCAGCTTGGGACTAGCGGTCTACAATGAGCAGTTCTTC.

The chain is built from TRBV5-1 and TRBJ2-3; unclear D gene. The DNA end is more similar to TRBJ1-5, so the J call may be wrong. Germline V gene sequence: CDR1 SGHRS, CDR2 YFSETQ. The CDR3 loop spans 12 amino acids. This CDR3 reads CASSFEADTQHF. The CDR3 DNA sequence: TGCGCCAGCAGCTTTGAGGCAGATACGCAGCATTTT.

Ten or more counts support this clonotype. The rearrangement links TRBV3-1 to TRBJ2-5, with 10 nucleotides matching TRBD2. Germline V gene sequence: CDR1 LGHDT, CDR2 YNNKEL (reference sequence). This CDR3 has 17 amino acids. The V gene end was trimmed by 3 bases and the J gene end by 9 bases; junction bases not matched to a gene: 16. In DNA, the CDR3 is TGTGCCAGCAGCCAGAATCCAGCGGGGGGGGGTGGTGGTGCCCAGTACTTC. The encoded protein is CASSQNPAGGGGGAQYF.

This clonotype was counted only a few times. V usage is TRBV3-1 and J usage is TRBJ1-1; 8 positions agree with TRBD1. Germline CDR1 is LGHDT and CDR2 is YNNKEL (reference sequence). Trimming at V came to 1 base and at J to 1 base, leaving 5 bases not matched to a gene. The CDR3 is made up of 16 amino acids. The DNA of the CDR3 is TGTGCCAGCAGCCAAGGAAACAGGGGGAGGAACACTGAAGCTTTCTTT. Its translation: CASSQGNRGRNTEAFF.

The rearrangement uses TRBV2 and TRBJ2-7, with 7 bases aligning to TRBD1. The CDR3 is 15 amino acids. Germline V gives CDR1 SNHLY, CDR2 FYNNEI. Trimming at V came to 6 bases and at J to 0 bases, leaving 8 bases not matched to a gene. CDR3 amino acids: CASSQGDPSSYEQYF. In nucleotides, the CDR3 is TGTGCCAGCAGCCAGGGGGACCCGAGCTCCTACGAGCAGTACTTC. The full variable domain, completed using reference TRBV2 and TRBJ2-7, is EPEVTQTPSHQVTQMGQEVILRCVPISNHLYFYWYRQILGQKVEFLVSFYNNEISEKSEIFDDQFSVERPDGSNFTLKIRSTKLEDSAMYFCASSQGDPSSYEQYFGPGTRLTVT.

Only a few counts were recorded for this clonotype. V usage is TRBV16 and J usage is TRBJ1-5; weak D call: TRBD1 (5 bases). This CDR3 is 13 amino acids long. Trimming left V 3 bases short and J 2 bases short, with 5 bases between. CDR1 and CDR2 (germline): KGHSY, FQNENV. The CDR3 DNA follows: TGTGCCAGCAGCCACAGGGGCAATCAGCCCCAGCATTTT. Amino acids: CASSHRGNQPQHF.

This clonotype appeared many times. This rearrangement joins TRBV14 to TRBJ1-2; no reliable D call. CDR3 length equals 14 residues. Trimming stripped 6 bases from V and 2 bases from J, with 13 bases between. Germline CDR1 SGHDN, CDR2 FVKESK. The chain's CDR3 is CASSPREANYGYTF. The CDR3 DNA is TGTGCCAGCAGTCCGAGAGAGGCCAACTATGGCTACACCTTC.

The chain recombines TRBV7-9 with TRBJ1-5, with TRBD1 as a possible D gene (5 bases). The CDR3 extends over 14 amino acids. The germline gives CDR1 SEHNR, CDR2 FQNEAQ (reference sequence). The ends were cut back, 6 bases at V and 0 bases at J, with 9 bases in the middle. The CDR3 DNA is TGTGCCAGCAGGGCAGACAGTAGCAATCAGCCCCAGCATTTT. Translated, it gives CASRADSSNQPQHF. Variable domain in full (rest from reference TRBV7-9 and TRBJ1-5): DTGVSQNPRHKITKRGQNVTFRCDPISEHNRLYWYRQTLGQGPEFLTYFQNEAQLEKSRLLSDRFSAERPKGSFSTLEIQRTEQGDSAMYLCASRADSSNQPQHFGDGTRLSIL.